This entry concerns a single TCR beta chain. Participants spanned ages about 18 to 90 years and resided in about 24 US areas. Allocation to cohorts depended on clinical history reported by the participants. The CDR3 loop spans 14 amino acids. Germline CDR1 MNHEY, CDR2 SMNVEV (reference sequence). J lost 3 bases, V lost 7 bases, and 6 bases had no gene match. The sample is drawn from a study of blood T cell repertoires in COVID-19. Study summary: T cells, B-cell-depleted T cells, or PBMCs provided the cDNA or gDNA that served as material.

Study processing details: From reference gene primer amplification, estimates of nucleated cell counts were derived. Assay: immunoSEQ multiplex PCR; the TCRdb copy retains only in-frame clones and omits some. The V and J calls and clone size are taken from that table; D and trimming were inferred from the DNA. The data contain about 320,000 clones, 90% of them singletons. The material sequenced was PBMCs or T cells enriched from blood (not recorded which). The V call is TRBV27, the J call TRBJ1-5; 7 bases agree with TRBD1. The sequence came from a woman in her 30s who had been exposed to COVID-19. CDR3 nucleotide sequence: TGTGCCAGCACTCAAACAGGGGCCAATCAGCCCCAGCATTTT. Translated: CASTQTGANQPQHF.